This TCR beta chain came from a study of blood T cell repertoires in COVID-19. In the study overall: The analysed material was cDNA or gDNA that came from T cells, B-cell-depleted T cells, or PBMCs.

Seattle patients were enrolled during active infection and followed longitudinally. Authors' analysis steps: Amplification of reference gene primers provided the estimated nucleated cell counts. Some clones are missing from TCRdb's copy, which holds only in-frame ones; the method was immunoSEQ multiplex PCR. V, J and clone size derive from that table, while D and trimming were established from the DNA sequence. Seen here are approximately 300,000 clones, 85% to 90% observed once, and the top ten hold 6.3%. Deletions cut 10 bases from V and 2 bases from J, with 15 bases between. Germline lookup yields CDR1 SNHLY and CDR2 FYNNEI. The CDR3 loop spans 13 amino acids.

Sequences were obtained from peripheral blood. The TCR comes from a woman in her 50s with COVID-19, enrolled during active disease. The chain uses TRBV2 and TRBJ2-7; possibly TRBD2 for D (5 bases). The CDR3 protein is CATGQGLPYEQYF. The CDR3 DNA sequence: TGTGCCACAGGCCAAGGACTCCCCTACGAGCAGTACTTC.